The 26 T cell receptor beta chains in this list originate from one sample, sequenced in a study of shared T cell receptors in the human thymus. Sequencing used immunoSEQ multiplex PCR; TCRdb keeps in-frame clones, though not all of them. Among more than 550,000 clones listed, approximately 83% were seen once. This same sample was also taken into another study, of human thymus T cells.

The source material was thymocytes. Receptor source: a girl less than two years old with a congenital heart defect.

The chain combines TRBV4-3 with TRBJ1-4, with TRBD1 matching 12 bases. Trimming at V came to 0 bases and at J to 7 bases, leaving 12 bases not matched to a gene. Germline CDR1 reads LGHNA; CDR2 reads YSLEER. The CDR3 is 19 residues long. CDR3 in amino acids: CASSQDPGTGGLRGEKLFF. CDR3 sequence (DNA): TGCGCCAGCAGCCAAGACCCCGGGACAGGGGGCCTGCGGGGTGAAAAACTGTTTTTT.

The chain combines TRBV14 with TRBJ1-2, with D unclear. The CDR3 has 17 amino acids. CDR1 is SGHDN, CDR2 FVKESK, per germline. V was shortened by 0 bases and J by 8 bases, with 22 bases between the two germline ends. The CDR3, as DNA: TGTGCCAGCAGCCAAGATTCGTGGAGTACCCTTTTCTGGGGCTACACCTTC. Translation gives CASSQDSWSTLFWGYTF.

The chain has TRBV19 and TRBJ1-5; a possible D gene is TRBD1 (5 bases). CDR3 length equals 15 residues. Trimming took 5 bases from V and 4 from J, leaving 15 bases between them. Germline values: CDR1 LNHDA, CDR2 SQIVND (reference sequence). CDR3 in DNA: TGTGCCAGTAGTGCCTGGAGGGGCGGAAATCAGCCCCAGCATTTT. Translating gives CASSAWRGGNQPQHF.

The V and J genes are TRBV5-4 and TRBJ2-7; 7 positions agree with TRBD1. The CDR3 is made up of 15 amino acids. V trimming: 0 bases; J trimming: 2 bases; junction bases outside the gene matches: 5. Germline V gene lookup returns CDR1 SGHNT and CDR2 YYREEE (reference sequence). CDR3 nucleotide sequence: TGTGCCAGCAGCTTGGGCCGGACAGGACCCTACGAGCAGTACTTC. It encodes CASSLGRTGPYEQYF. Full variable domain (outside the CDR3, taken from reference TRBV5-4 and TRBJ2-7): ETGVTQSPTHLIKTRGQQVTLRCSSQSGHNTVSWYQQALGQGPQFIFQYYREEENGRGNFPPRFSGLQFPNYSSELNVNALELDDSALYLCASSLGRTGPYEQYFGPGTRLTVT.

This clone was detected once. The genes are TRBV19 and TRBJ1-5; tentative D call: TRBD1 (5 bases). The CDR3 runs to 16 residues. Germline CDR1 is LNHDA and CDR2 is SQIVND (reference sequence). V lost 6 bases and J 1 base, leaving 16 bases between the germline ends. Here the CDR3 DNA reads TGTGCCAGTAGGCCAGGGCAGCCCAGGAGCAATCAGCCCCAGCATTTT. It encodes CASRPGQPRSNQPQHF.

V is TRBV20-1 and J is TRBJ1-1; 9 positions match TRBD1. Germline loops: CDR1 DFQATT, CDR2 SNEGSKA (reference sequence). This CDR3 has 10 residues. DNA of the CDR3: TGCCAGTTGGACAGGGGTGAAGCTTTCTTT. It translates to CQLDRGEAFF.

The genes are TRBV28 and TRBJ2-7; perhaps TRBD1 as D (6 bases). Trimming took 5 bases from V and 0 from J, leaving 20 bases between them. In germline, CDR1 is MDHEN, CDR2 SYDVKM. The CDR3 sequence is 17 residues long. Written as DNA, the CDR3 is TGTGCCAGCAGTCCCCCCCCCAGACAGGTTAGCTCCTACGAGCAGTACTTC. Translation: CASSPPPRQVSSYEQYF.

The chain employs TRBV6-5 and TRBJ2-7; possibly TRBD1 for D (6 bases). Trimming shortened V by 2 bases and J by 6 bases, and 14 bases separated the two germline ends. Germline loops: CDR1 MNHEY, CDR2 SVGAGI. This CDR3 contains 14 residues. The CDR3 DNA sequence: TGTGCCAGCAGTTACATGGCAGGGGCGGGCGAGCAGTACTTC. It encodes CASSYMAGAGEQYF.

This chain links TRBV10-1 with TRBJ2-5; D gene ambiguous. The CDR3 covers 13 residues. The germline CDR1 and CDR2 sequences are WNHNN and SYGVQD (reference sequence). V shed 3 bases and J shed 2 bases, with 7 bases lying between them. The CDR3 region has the DNA TGCGCCAGCAGTGATACTGCGCAAGAGACCCAGTACTTC. This codes for CASSDTAQETQYF.

The chain uses TRBV27 and TRBJ1-1; tentatively, D is TRBD1 (6 bases). Trimming left V 6 bases short and J 10 bases short, with 18 bases between. The CDR3 covers 13 residues. Germline V gives CDR1 MNHEY, CDR2 SMNVEV (reference sequence). This CDR3 is CASSRDGGLSAFF. In DNA, the CDR3 is TGTGCCAGCAGCCGAGACGGGGGGCTTTCAGCTTTCTTT.

The chain couples TRBV5-5 to TRBJ1-5; the match to TRBD1 covers 8 bases. The CDR3 length is 16 residues. The germline gives CDR1 SGHKS, CDR2 YYEKEE (reference sequence). With V trimmed by 0 bases and J by 2 bases, 4 bases remained unmatched. The CDR3 DNA reads as TGTGCCAGCAGCTTGGGGAAGGACAGGGGCAATCAGCCCCAGCATTTT. It translates to CASSLGKDRGNQPQHF. Complete variable domain (other parts from reference TRBV5-5 and TRBJ1-5): DAGVTQSPTHLIKTRGQQVTLRCSPISGHKSVSWYQQVLGQGPQFIFQYYEKEERGRGNFPDRFSARQFPNYSSELNVNALLLGDSALYLCASSLGKDRGNQPQHFGDGTRLSIL.

The chain couples TRBV4-3 to TRBJ2-3; 8 bases fit TRBD1. Trimming at V came to 0 bases and at J to 3 bases, leaving 8 bases not matched to a gene. The CDR3 runs 17 residues. The germline CDR1 and CDR2 sequences are LGHNA and YSLEER. The CDR3 nucleotides read TGCGCCAGCAGCCAAGATTTTATCAGGGGGCGGACAGATACGCAGTATTTT. Residues: CASSQDFIRGRTDTQYF.

This chain uses TRBV7-9 with TRBJ1-1, with a tentative D call TRBD1 (6 bases). CDR3 length equals 18 residues. Per the germline V gene, CDR1 is SEHNR and CDR2 is FQNEAQ (reference sequence). V lost 4 bases to trimming and J lost 1 base, with 22 bases between them. CDR3 bases: TGTGCCAGCAGCTCCAAATCAGGACAGTTGAGTAAGAACACTGAAGCTTTCTTT. Its translation: CASSSKSGQLSKNTEAFF.

The V call is TRBV5-1, the J call TRBJ1-1; no definite D call. The germline V gene encodes CDR1 SGHRS and CDR2 YFSETQ. The CDR3 spans 17 residues. V lost 4 bases and J lost 0, with 19 bases in between. CDR3 amino acids: CASSAPPRQDMNTEAFF. In DNA form, the CDR3 reads TGCGCCAGCAGCGCTCCCCCTCGACAAGACATGAACACTGAAGCTTTCTTT.

This chain joins TRBV6-5 and TRBJ1-2; D unclear. From germline, CDR1 is MNHEY and CDR2 SVGAGI. Trimming stripped 7 bases from V and 8 bases from J, with 23 bases between. The CDR3 contains 15 residues. Written as DNA, the CDR3 is TGTGCCAGCACCACAACTAAGACGAAGACGTGGGGCTACACCTTC. Protein sequence: CASTTTKTKTWGYTF.

The chain links TRBV6-1 to TRBJ2-3; a possible D gene is TRBD2 (7 bases). Germline lookup yields CDR1 MNHNS and CDR2 SASEGT. The CDR3 runs 16 residues. With 4 bases removed from V and 1 base from J, the gap between germline ends came to 15 bases. The CDR3 nucleotides are TGTGCCAGCAGTGGCCTGGGGGCGGGGGGCACAGATACGCAGTATTTT. It specifies CASSGLGAGGTDTQYF.

The J gene is TRBJ2-7, the V gene TRBV18; 10 bases align to TRBD1. CDR1 is KGHSH, CDR2 LQKENI, per germline. V was pared by 5 bases and J by 0 bases, with 7 bases of the junction left unmatched. The CDR3 covers 16 residues. Here the CDR3 reads CASSDRGLTASYEQYF. CDR3 nucleotides: TGTGCCAGCTCAGACAGGGGGCTTACAGCCTCCTACGAGCAGTACTTC.

This rearrangement joins TRBV6-6 to TRBJ1-1, with D perhaps matching TRBD1 (6 bases). CDR3 size: 14 residues. Trimming removed 4 bases at V and 0 bases at J, with 9 bases between. The V gene's germline CDR1 is MNHNY and CDR2 SVGAGI (reference sequence). The chain's CDR3 is CASSLWTVNTEAFF. The DNA of the CDR3 is TGTGCCAGCAGTTTATGGACAGTGAACACTGAAGCTTTCTTT.

This clone was recorded once. V usage is TRBV7-2 and J usage is TRBJ2-2; D might be TRBD2 (6 bases). The CDR3 sequence is 16 residues long. Trimming cost V 3 bases and J 0 bases, with 11 bases left between them. CDR1 and CDR2 (germline): SGHTA, FQGNSA. The CDR3 bases are TGTGCCAGCAGCTTTAGCGGCCAGACGAACACCGGGGAGCTGTTTTTT. Its protein product is CASSFSGQTNTGELFF.

The chain couples TRBV9 to TRBJ1-1; 7 positions agree with TRBD1. V was clipped by 3 bases and J by 3 bases; unmatched bases: 14. CDR1 and CDR2 (germline): SGDLS, YYNGEE. This CDR3 spans 17 amino acids. The CDR3 DNA is TGTGCCAGCAGCGCCCATACCCCAGGGGGGAGTGACACTGAAGCTTTCTTT. Protein sequence: CASSAHTPGGSDTEAFF.

A few counts support this clone. The rearrangement uses TRBV25-1 and TRBJ1-1, with D unclear. The V end was cut by 5 bases, the J end by 0 bases, with 10 bases between. The CDR3 has 14 amino acids. The germline CDR1 and CDR2 sequences are MGHDK and SYGVNS. The CDR3 loop is CASSPGRVNTEAFF. CDR3 bases: TGTGCCAGCAGTCCCGGGCGGGTGAACACTGAAGCTTTCTTT.

The DNA for the CDR3 is TGCAGTGGGGGACTCACAGAGACCCAGTACTTC. Translated, it gives CSGGLTETQYF. The V gene is TRBV20-1, the J gene TRBJ2-5; a possible D gene is TRBD2 (6 bases). The CDR3 contains 11 residues. The V and J ends lost 7 bases and 4 bases respectively, with 10 bases between them. Germline CDR1 and CDR2: DFQATT and SNEGSKA (reference sequence).

The rearrangement links TRBV2 to TRBJ2-2; TRBD2 matches 7 bases. With V trimmed by 10 bases and J by 4 bases, 15 bases remained unmatched. Germline V CDR1 and CDR2: SNHLY, FYNNEI. The CDR3 covers 16 residues. The CDR3 here is CATHLNPGGVTGELFF. The CDR3 bases are TGTGCCACTCATTTAAACCCGGGGGGTGTCACCGGGGAGCTGTTTTTT.

The chain links TRBV14 to TRBJ1-2; D not certain. CDR1 SGHDN and CDR2 FVKESK come from the germline V gene. With 1 base removed from V and 5 bases from J, the gap between germline ends came to 14 bases. This CDR3 contains 15 residues. The CDR3 protein is CASSQVLSGGYGYTF. The CDR3 coding sequence is TGTGCCAGCAGCCAAGTACTGTCCGGCGGATATGGCTACACCTTC.

The genes are TRBV10-1 and TRBJ2-3; 11 positions agree with TRBD2. V shed 2 bases, J shed 5 bases, and the junction held 9 bases outside the gene matches. Germline values: CDR1 WNHNN, CDR2 SYGVQD (reference sequence). The CDR3 contains 17 residues. CDR3 region: CASSERVSGGAGDTQYF. CDR3 coding DNA: TGCGCCAGCAGTGAGAGGGTTAGCGGGGGGGCGGGAGATACGCAGTATTTT.

CDR3 protein: CASSVVRGGGSTEAFF. CDR3 coding DNA: TGTGCCAGCAGCGTAGTTCGGGGAGGGGGAAGCACTGAAGCTTTCTTT. The chain couples TRBV9 to TRBJ1-1, with a weak D call TRBD1 (6 bases). CDR3 length equals 16 residues. The V gene's germline CDR1 is SGDLS and CDR2 YYNGEE. V was clipped by 0 bases and J by 4 bases, with 16 bases between them.